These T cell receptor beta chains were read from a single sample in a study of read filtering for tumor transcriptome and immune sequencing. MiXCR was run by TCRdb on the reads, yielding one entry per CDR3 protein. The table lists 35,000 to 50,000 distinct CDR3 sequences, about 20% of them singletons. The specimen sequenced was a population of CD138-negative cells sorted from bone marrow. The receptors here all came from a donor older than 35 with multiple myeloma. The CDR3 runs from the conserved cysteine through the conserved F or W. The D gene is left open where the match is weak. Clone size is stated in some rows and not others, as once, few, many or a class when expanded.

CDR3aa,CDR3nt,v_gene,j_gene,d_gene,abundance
CASSWETGTYEQYF,TGCGCCAGCAGCTGGGAGACAGGGACCTACGAGCAGTACTTC,TRBV5-1,TRBJ2-7,TRBD1,few
CSARDLVPPPGNEQFF,TGCAGTGCTAGAGATCTTGTTCCCCCGCCTGGCAATGAGCAGTTCTTC,TRBV20-1,TRBJ2-1,NA,many
CSVEDVRRAGELFF,NA,TRBV29-1,TRBJ2-2,NA,NA
CASRLDSYNEQFF,TGTGCCAGCAGACTAGACAGCTACAATGAGCAGTTCTTC,TRBV6-2/TRBV6-3,TRBJ2-1,NA,many
CASSEASGEGHEKLFF,TGTGCCAGCAGTGAAGCAAGCGGGGAGGGTCATGAAAAACTGTTTTTT,TRBV6-1,TRBJ1-4,NA,many
CSVGPPGNTEAFF,TGCAGCGTTGGGCCTCCCGGGAACACTGAAGCTTTCTTT,TRBV29-1,TRBJ1-1,NA,many
CSAYTSARTNNEQFF,TGCAGCGCCTACACTAGCGCCCGAACCAACAATGAGCAGTTCTTC,TRBV29-1,TRBJ2-1,TRBD2,many
CASSLPRGLAGGGYNEQFF,TGTGCCAGCAGCCTCCCCAGGGGACTAGCGGGAGGAGGGTACAATGAGCAGTTCTTC,TRBV12-3/TRBV12-4,TRBJ2-1,TRBD2,many
CASRLTGLGDYNEQFF,TGTGCCAGCAGGCTAACCGGTTTGGGGGACTACAATGAGCAGTTCTTC,TRBV11-2,TRBJ2-1,NA,NA
CASSQGGPGGQPQHF,TGTGCCAGCAGCCAAGGAGGGCCCGGGGGTCAGCCCCAGCATTTT,TRBV4-2,TRBJ1-5,NA,many
CASSLVPEKLFF,TGTGCCAGCAGCTTAGTCCCAGAAAAACTGTTTTTT,TRBV7-9,TRBJ1-4,NA,many
CASSLSTVSSGANVLTF,TGCGCCAGCAGCTTGAGCACTGTGAGCTCTGGGGCCAACGTCCTGACTTTC,TRBV5-1,TRBJ2-6,NA,few
CASSLWEGAEAFF,TGTGCCAGCAGTTTATGGGAGGGGGCTGAAGCTTTCTTT,TRBV12-3/TRBV12-4,TRBJ1-1,NA,many
CASSWGADISEAFF,TGTGCCAGCAGCTGGGGGGCTGACATTAGTGAAGCTTTCTTT,TRBV7-2,TRBJ1-1,NA,many
CASSSYDEGMAFF,TGCGCCAGCAGCTCATATGATGAGGGGATGGCTTTCTTT,TRBV5-1,TRBJ1-1,NA,many